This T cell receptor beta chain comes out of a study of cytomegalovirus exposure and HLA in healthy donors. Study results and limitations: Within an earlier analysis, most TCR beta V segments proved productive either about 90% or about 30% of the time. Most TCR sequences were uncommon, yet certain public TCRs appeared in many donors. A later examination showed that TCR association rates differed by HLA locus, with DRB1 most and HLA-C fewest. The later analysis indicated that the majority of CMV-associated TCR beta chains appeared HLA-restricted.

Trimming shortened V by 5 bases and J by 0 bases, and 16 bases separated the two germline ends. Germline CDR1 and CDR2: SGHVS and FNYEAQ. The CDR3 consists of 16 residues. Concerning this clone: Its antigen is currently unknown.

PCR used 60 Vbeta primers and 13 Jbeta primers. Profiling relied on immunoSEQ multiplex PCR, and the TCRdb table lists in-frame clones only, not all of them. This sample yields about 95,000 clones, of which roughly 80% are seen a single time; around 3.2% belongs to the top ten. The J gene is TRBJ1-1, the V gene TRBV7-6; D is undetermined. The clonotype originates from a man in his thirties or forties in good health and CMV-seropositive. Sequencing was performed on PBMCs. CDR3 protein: CASSPRLDSLNTEAFF. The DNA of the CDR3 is TGTGCCAGCAGCCCACGTTTAGACTCTTTGAACACTGAAGCTTTCTTT.